These T cell receptor beta chains were read from a single sample in a study of post-analysis software for immune sequencing data. TCRdb processed the PCR reads anew with MiXCR; each CDR3 protein has one entry. Here the sample spans roughly 670,000 distinct CDR3 sequences, 55% to 60% being singletons. Sequencing used blood. The receptors come from a girl under 10 years old with multiple sclerosis. Both conserved end residues are part of each CDR3. D genes are given only for firm matches. Some rows have no size entry. The others give once, few or many, or a class for an expanded clone.

j_call: TRBJ2-5; d_call: NA; v_call: TRBV6-5; clone_size: few; cdr3_aa: CASKTYSGPQETQYF; cdr3_nt: TGTGCCAGCAAAACATACTCGGGACCTCAAGAGACCCAGTACTTC
j_call: TRBJ2-7; d_call: TRBD1; v_call: TRBV27; clone_size: few; cdr3_aa: CASGEKRGQGTSGSSYEQYF; cdr3_nt: TGTGCCAGCGGTGAGAAAAGGGGACAGGGGACCAGCGGGAGCTCCTACGAGCAGTACTTC
j_call: TRBJ2-7; d_call: NA; v_call: TRBV12-3/TRBV12-4; clone_size: once; cdr3_aa: CASSFISGPGAQYF; cdr3_nt: TGTGCCAGCAGTTTCATAAGCGGCCCAGGGGCCCAGTACTTC
j_call: TRBJ1-5; d_call: NA; v_call: TRBV6-2/TRBV6-3; clone_size: few; cdr3_aa: CASSYWRSRGVGNQPQHF; cdr3_nt: TGTGCCAGCAGTTATTGGAGGAGCAGGGGAGTGGGCAATCAGCCCCAGCATTTT
j_call: TRBJ1-5; d_call: NA; v_call: TRBV10-3; clone_size: NA; cdr3_aa: CATRVGQPQHF; cdr3_nt: TGTGCCACCAGGGTTGGGCAGCCCCAGCATTTT
j_call: TRBJ2-1; d_call: TRBD2; v_call: TRBV10-3; clone_size: NA; cdr3_aa: CAISELAGDEQFF; cdr3_nt: TGTGCCATCAGTGAGCTAGCGGGAGATGAGCAGTTCTTC
j_call: TRBJ2-3; d_call: TRBD1; v_call: TRBV9; clone_size: NA; cdr3_aa: CASSARQGDTDTQYF; cdr3_nt: TGTGCCAGCAGCGCCCGACAGGGGGACACAGATACGCAGTATTTT
j_call: TRBJ1-2; d_call: NA; v_call: TRBV6-5; clone_size: NA; cdr3_aa: CASSREHGGTRGYTF; cdr3_nt: TGTGCCAGCAGTCGAGAACACGGGGGGACCAGAGGCTACACCTTC
j_call: TRBJ2-1; d_call: NA; v_call: TRBV12-5; clone_size: once; cdr3_aa: CASGPGQSSYNEQFF; cdr3_nt: TGTGCTAGTGGCCCCGGACAGAGCTCCTACAATGAGCAGTTCTTC
j_call: TRBJ1-4; d_call: NA; v_call: TRBV10-3; clone_size: NA; cdr3_aa: CAVSEGSVNEKLFF; cdr3_nt: TGTGCCGTCAGTGAGGGCTCCGTTAATGAAAAACTGTTTTTT
j_call: TRBJ1-2; d_call: NA; v_call: TRBV6-5; clone_size: NA; cdr3_aa: CASSYSRGSNYGYTF; cdr3_nt: TGTGCCAGCAGTTACTCGCGCGGAAGTAACTATGGCTACACCTTC
j_call: TRBJ2-1; d_call: TRBD1; v_call: TRBV27; clone_size: NA; cdr3_aa: CASSLGTASYNEQFF; cdr3_nt: TGTGCCAGCAGTTTAGGGACAGCCTCCTACAATGAGCAGTTCTTC
j_call: TRBJ1-1; d_call: NA; v_call: TRBV5-6; clone_size: few; cdr3_aa: CASSLERNTEAFF; cdr3_nt: TGTGCCAGCAGCTTGGAACGGAACACTGAAGCTTTCTTT
j_call: TRBJ2-3; d_call: NA; v_call: TRBV6-1; clone_size: NA; cdr3_aa: CASSRDGEGDGTDTQYF; cdr3_nt: TGTGCCAGCAGCAGGGACGGGGAAGGAGATGGCACAGATACGCAGTATTTT
j_call: TRBJ1-2; d_call: NA; v_call: TRBV6-6; clone_size: NA; cdr3_aa: CASRVGQIHGYTF; cdr3_nt: TGTGCCAGCAGGGTCGGACAGATTCATGGCTACACCTTC
j_call: TRBJ1-6; d_call: TRBD1; v_call: TRBV6-2/TRBV6-3; clone_size: NA; cdr3_aa: CASRPGQGGAPLHF; cdr3_nt: TGTGCCAGCAGACCCGGACAGGGAGGAGCACCCCTCCACTTT
j_call: TRBJ2-5; d_call: TRBD2; v_call: TRBV12-3/TRBV12-4; clone_size: few; cdr3_aa: CASSPRGGRLETQYF; cdr3_nt: TGTGCCAGCAGTCCGCGGGGGGGCAGATTAGAGACCCAGTACTTC
j_call: TRBJ2-3; d_call: NA; v_call: TRBV6-5; clone_size: NA; cdr3_aa: CASSYLGGSSDTQYF; cdr3_nt: TGTGCCAGCAGTTACCTGGGGGGAAGCTCAGATACGCAGTATTTT
j_call: TRBJ2-7; d_call: TRBD2; v_call: TRBV6-5; clone_size: few; cdr3_aa: CASSYSTSGLSYEQYF; cdr3_nt: TGTGCCAGCAGTTACAGTACTAGCGGATTGTCCTACGAGCAGTACTTC
j_call: TRBJ2-7; d_call: TRBD2; v_call: TRBV9; clone_size: few; cdr3_aa: CASSVGLAGGIYEQYF; cdr3_nt: TGTGCCAGCAGCGTAGGTTTGGCGGGAGGGATCTACGAGCAGTACTTC
j_call: TRBJ2-1; d_call: TRBD1; v_call: TRBV20-1; clone_size: NA; cdr3_aa: CSATPVKGANSYNEQFF; cdr3_nt: TGCAGTGCGACACCCGTCAAGGGGGCGAACTCCTACAATGAGCAGTTCTTC
j_call: TRBJ2-1; d_call: TRBD2; v_call: TRBV2; clone_size: NA; cdr3_aa: CASRKARTSMDEQFF; cdr3_nt: TGTGCCAGCAGGAAAGCCCGGACTAGCATGGATGAGCAGTTCTTC
j_call: TRBJ1-2; d_call: TRBD1; v_call: TRBV20-1; clone_size: few; cdr3_aa: CSARRVAGGESTGYTF; cdr3_nt: TGCAGTGCTAGGAGGGTCGCAGGGGGAGAGTCTACTGGCTACACCTTC
j_call: TRBJ1-2; d_call: TRBD1; v_call: TRBV11-2; clone_size: NA; cdr3_aa: CASSTRQGNYGYTF; cdr3_nt: TGTGCCAGCAGCACCCGACAGGGGAACTATGGCTACACCTTC
j_call: TRBJ2-1; d_call: TRBD2; v_call: TRBV7-2; clone_size: NA; cdr3_aa: CASSQRGSSYNEQFF; cdr3_nt: TGTGCCAGCAGCCAGCGGGGGAGCTCCTACAATGAGCAGTTCTTC
j_call: TRBJ2-2; d_call: NA; v_call: TRBV4-1; clone_size: NA; cdr3_aa: CASSQDFLTGELFF; cdr3_nt: TGCGCCAGCAGCCAAGATTTCTTAACCGGGGAGCTGTTTTTT
j_call: TRBJ2-1; d_call: TRBD2; v_call: TRBV11-1; clone_size: NA; cdr3_aa: CASSPQGRTSGHNEQFF; cdr3_nt: TGTGCCAGCAGCCCACAGGGGCGGACTAGCGGACACAATGAGCAGTTCTTC
j_call: TRBJ2-7; d_call: NA; v_call: TRBV7-9; clone_size: NA; cdr3_aa: CASSPRSARYEQYF; cdr3_nt: TGTGCCAGCAGCCCGCGCTCGGCTAGGTACGAGCAGTACTTC
j_call: TRBJ1-2; d_call: NA; v_call: TRBV20-1; clone_size: NA; cdr3_aa: CSARLWVTGGGYTF; cdr3_nt: TGCAGTGCTAGGCTCTGGGTGACGGGAGGCGGCTACACCTTC
j_call: TRBJ2-1; d_call: TRBD2; v_call: TRBV6-4; clone_size: few; cdr3_aa: CASSDRTSGYNEQFF; cdr3_nt: TGTGCCAGCAGTGACAGGACTAGCGGGTACAATGAGCAGTTCTTC
j_call: TRBJ2-2; d_call: TRBD2; v_call: TRBV20-1; clone_size: NA; cdr3_aa: CSASSSGNTGELFF; cdr3_nt: TGCAGTGCTAGTTCTAGCGGTAACACCGGGGAGCTGTTTTTT
j_call: TRBJ2-5; d_call: NA; v_call: TRBV20-1; clone_size: NA; cdr3_aa: CSARVLGGSAFRETQYF; cdr3_nt: TGCAGTGCTAGAGTTCTTGGGGGCTCGGCCTTTAGGGAGACCCAGTACTTC
j_call: TRBJ1-5; d_call: NA; v_call: TRBV12-3/TRBV12-4; clone_size: few; cdr3_aa: CASSSHQKNQPQHF; cdr3_nt: TGTGCCAGCAGTTCGCACCAAAAAAATCAGCCCCAGCATTTT
j_call: TRBJ2-3; d_call: TRBD2; v_call: TRBV28; clone_size: NA; cdr3_aa: CASSIASGLSTDTQYF; cdr3_nt: TGTGCCAGCAGTATAGCTAGCGGGCTCTCCACAGATACGCAGTATTTT
j_call: TRBJ2-2; d_call: NA; v_call: TRBV4-3; clone_size: NA; cdr3_aa: CASSQAASFAGELFF; cdr3_nt: TGCGCCAGCAGCCAAGCGGCTAGTTTTGCCGGGGAGCTGTTTTTT
j_call: TRBJ2-5; d_call: TRBD1; v_call: TRBV27; clone_size: NA; cdr3_aa: CASKGQEMQETQYF; cdr3_nt: TGTGCCAGCAAAGGACAGGAGATGCAAGAGACCCAGTACTTC
j_call: TRBJ2-1; d_call: NA; v_call: TRBV6-6; clone_size: NA; cdr3_aa: CASSRAGRTRSYNEQFF; cdr3_nt: TGTGCCAGCAGCCGCGCTGGGCGGACGCGGTCCTACAATGAGCAGTTCTTC
j_call: TRBJ2-7; d_call: TRBD2; v_call: TRBV2; clone_size: NA; cdr3_aa: CASSELAGRTLSYEQYF; cdr3_nt: TGTGCCAGCAGTGAACTAGCGGGGAGGACCCTCTCCTACGAGCAGTACTTC
j_call: TRBJ2-3; d_call: NA; v_call: TRBV7-2; clone_size: NA; cdr3_aa: CASSLVFGRGSTDTQYF; cdr3_nt: TGTGCCAGCAGCTTAGTCTTCGGCAGGGGTAGCACAGATACGCAGTATTTT
j_call: TRBJ1-2; d_call: TRBD1; v_call: TRBV20-1; clone_size: NA; cdr3_aa: CSARDVDRGNYGYTF; cdr3_nt: TGCAGTGCTAGAGACGTTGACAGGGGGAACTATGGCTACACCTTC
j_call: TRBJ2-4; d_call: TRBD1; v_call: TRBV12-3/TRBV12-4; clone_size: NA; cdr3_aa: CASSFGSKGARDIQYF; cdr3_nt: TGTGCCAGCAGTTTTGGGTCCAAGGGGGCGCGGGACATTCAGTACTTC
j_call: TRBJ2-1; d_call: TRBD2; v_call: TRBV7-8; clone_size: few; cdr3_aa: CASSPSGGVISYNEQFF; cdr3_nt: TGTGCCAGCAGCCCTAGCGGGGGGGTGATCTCCTACAATGAGCAGTTCTTC
j_call: TRBJ2-5; d_call: TRBD1; v_call: TRBV12-3/TRBV12-4; clone_size: NA; cdr3_aa: CASSQGTGRVGETQYF; cdr3_nt: TGTGCCAGCAGTCAAGGGACAGGGAGGGTGGGGGAGACCCAGTACTTC
j_call: TRBJ2-5; d_call: NA; v_call: TRBV18; clone_size: NA; cdr3_aa: CASSPRVDPQETQYF; cdr3_nt: TGTGCCAGCTCACCACGCGTGGACCCGCAAGAGACCCAGTACTTC
j_call: TRBJ1-4; d_call: NA; v_call: TRBV6-5; clone_size: NA; cdr3_aa: CASSLLGSDEKLFF; cdr3_nt: TGTGCCAGCAGCCTACTGGGCAGTGATGAAAAACTGTTTTTT
j_call: TRBJ2-1; d_call: NA; v_call: TRBV29-1; clone_size: NA; cdr3_aa: CSVERGGNNEQFF; cdr3_nt: TGCAGCGTTGAACGGGGTGGCAACAATGAGCAGTTCTTC
j_call: TRBJ2-7; d_call: NA; v_call: TRBV4-1; clone_size: few; cdr3_aa: CASSQVGGLPTYEQYF; cdr3_nt: TGCGCCAGCAGCCAAGTAGGCGGACTACCGACCTACGAGCAGTACTTC
j_call: TRBJ2-1; d_call: NA; v_call: TRBV4-3; clone_size: NA; cdr3_aa: CASSQDGGFGGEQFF; cdr3_nt: TGCGCCAGCAGCCAAGATGGGGGGTTTGGGGGTGAGCAGTTCTTC
j_call: TRBJ2-1; d_call: TRBD1; v_call: TRBV7-9; clone_size: few; cdr3_aa: CASSLSGGYYNEQFF; cdr3_nt: TGTGCCAGCAGCTTATCAGGGGGCTACTACAATGAGCAGTTCTTC
j_call: TRBJ2-7; d_call: NA; v_call: TRBV27; clone_size: NA; cdr3_aa: CASSLFGPGAFSEQYF; cdr3_nt: TGTGCCAGCAGTTTATTCGGTCCGGGGGCCTTCTCAGAGCAGTACTTC
j_call: TRBJ2-1; d_call: TRBD1; v_call: TRBV11-3; clone_size: NA; cdr3_aa: CASGGTGPYNEQFF; cdr3_nt: TGTGCCAGCGGCGGGACAGGGCCATACAATGAGCAGTTCTTC
j_call: TRBJ1-2; d_call: NA; v_call: TRBV29-1; clone_size: NA; cdr3_aa: CSVRPGDNYGYTF; cdr3_nt: TGCAGCGTTCGCCCAGGGGATAACTATGGCTACACCTTC